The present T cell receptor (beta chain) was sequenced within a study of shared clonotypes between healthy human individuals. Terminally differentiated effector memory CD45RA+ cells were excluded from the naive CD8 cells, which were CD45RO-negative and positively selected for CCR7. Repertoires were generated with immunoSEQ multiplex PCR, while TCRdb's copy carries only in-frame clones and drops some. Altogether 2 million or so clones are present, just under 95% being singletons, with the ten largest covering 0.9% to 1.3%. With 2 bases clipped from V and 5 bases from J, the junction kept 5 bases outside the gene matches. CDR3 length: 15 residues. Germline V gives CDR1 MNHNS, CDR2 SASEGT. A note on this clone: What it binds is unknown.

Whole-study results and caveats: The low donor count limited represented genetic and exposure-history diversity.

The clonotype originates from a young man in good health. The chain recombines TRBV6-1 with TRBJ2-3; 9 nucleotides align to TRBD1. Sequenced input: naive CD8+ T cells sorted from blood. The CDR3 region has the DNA TGTGCCAGCAGTGAACCCTGGACAGGGGTAGATACGCAGTATTTT. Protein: CASSEPWTGVDTQYF.